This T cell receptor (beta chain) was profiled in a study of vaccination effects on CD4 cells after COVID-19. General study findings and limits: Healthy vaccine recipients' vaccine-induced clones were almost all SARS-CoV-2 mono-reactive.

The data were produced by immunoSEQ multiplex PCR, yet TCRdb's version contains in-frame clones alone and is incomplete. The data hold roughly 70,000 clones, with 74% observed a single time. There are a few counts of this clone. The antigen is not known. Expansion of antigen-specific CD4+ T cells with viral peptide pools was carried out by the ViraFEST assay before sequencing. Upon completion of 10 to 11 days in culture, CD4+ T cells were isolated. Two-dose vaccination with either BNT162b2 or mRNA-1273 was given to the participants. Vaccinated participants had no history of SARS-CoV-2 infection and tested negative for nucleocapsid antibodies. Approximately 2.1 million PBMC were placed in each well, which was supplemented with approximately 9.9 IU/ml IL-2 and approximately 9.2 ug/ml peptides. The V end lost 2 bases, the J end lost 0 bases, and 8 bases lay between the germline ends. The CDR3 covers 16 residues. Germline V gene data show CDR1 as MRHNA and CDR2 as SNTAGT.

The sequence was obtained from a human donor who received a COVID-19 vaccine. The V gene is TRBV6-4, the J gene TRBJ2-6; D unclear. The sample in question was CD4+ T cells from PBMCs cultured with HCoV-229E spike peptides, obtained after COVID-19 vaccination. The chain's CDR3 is CASSDHLRSGANVLTF. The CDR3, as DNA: TGTGCCAGCAGTGACCACCTCCGCTCTGGGGCCAACGTCCTGACTTTC.